This TCR beta chain appears in the sequencing data of a study of a mutant IDH1 vaccine in newly diagnosed glioma. Study-level information: With temozolomide cycles, or 4-6 weeks after radiotherapy alone, vaccination was started. Every participant had undergone radiotherapy, temozolomide, or both before, and most underwent both.

The protocol was immunoSEQ multiplex PCR, while the TCRdb copy is restricted to in-frame clones and leaves out a portion. The profile shows about 62,000 clones, around 91% of them singletons. With respect to this clone: Its antigen is unknown.

The CDR3 is 11 residues long. Germline-derived CDR1 and CDR2 are MNHEY and SVGAGI. Trimming removed 8 bases from V and 5 bases from J, with 7 bases in between. The time point was: week 11, during vaccination. All doses held 300 ug of mutant IDH1 20-mer peptide, with topical imiquimod. Sequences were derived from PBMCs, sampled from a glioma patient whose treatment included an IDH1 peptide vaccine. This chain connects TRBV6-5 to TRBJ1-3, with D hard to call. The receptor's source is a man aged 35 to 55 with glioma. CDR3 sequence (DNA): TGTGCCAGCGCACTTAGAAACACCATATATTTT. Its translation: CASALRNTIYF.